The clone carrying this TCR beta chain has a single count. In every patient, relapse followed autologous stem cell transplantation, while exposure to brentuximab vedotin differed. Isolation of CD4+ T cells from thawed PBMCs was performed by magnetic negative selection. Measured with immunoSEQ multiplex PCR; TCRdb has only the in-frame clones, and not every one. The table has 5,500 to 6,500 clones, less than 80% seen once; the top ten hold less than 4.5%. These data are taken from a study of PD-1 blockade in classical Hodgkin lymphoma. This receptor was identified in a human donor with classical Hodgkin lymphoma. The input for sequencing was CD4+ T cells from blood, taken at baseline.

The CDR3 DNA reads as TGTGCCAGCAGCCGTCGGACAGGGCTAACTAATGAAAAACTGTTTTTT. Its protein is CASSRRTGLTNEKLFF. V gene TRBV7-9 combines with J gene TRBJ1-4; 8 nucleotides match TRBD1. Germline V gene data show CDR1 as SEHNR and CDR2 as FQNEAQ (reference sequence). The J segment lost 1 base and the V segment lost 5 bases, leaving 6 bases of the junction unmatched. This CDR3 is built from 16 residues.